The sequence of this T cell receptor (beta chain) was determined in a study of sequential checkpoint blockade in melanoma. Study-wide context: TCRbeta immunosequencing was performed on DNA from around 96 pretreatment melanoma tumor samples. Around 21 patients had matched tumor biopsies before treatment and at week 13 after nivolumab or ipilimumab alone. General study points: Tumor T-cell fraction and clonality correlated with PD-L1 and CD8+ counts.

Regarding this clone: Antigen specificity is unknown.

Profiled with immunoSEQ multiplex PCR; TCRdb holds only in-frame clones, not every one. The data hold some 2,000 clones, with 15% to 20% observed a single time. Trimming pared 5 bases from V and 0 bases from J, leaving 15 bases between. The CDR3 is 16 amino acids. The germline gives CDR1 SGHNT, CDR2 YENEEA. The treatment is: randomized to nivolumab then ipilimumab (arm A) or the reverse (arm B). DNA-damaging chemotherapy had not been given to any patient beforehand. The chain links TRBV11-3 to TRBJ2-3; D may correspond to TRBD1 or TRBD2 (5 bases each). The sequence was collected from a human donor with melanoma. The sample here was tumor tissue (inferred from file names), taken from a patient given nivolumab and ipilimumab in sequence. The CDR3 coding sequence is TGTGCCAGCAGCCCGCGACTTAGGGACAGCACAGATACGCAGTATTTT. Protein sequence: CASSPRLRDSTDTQYF.